The 20 T cell receptor beta chains presented below share a single source sample, sequenced in a study of T cell repertoires in cytomegalovirus infection. TCRdb ran MiXCR on the reads and lists one entry per CDR3 protein. The data contain hundreds of thousands of distinct CDR3 sequences, less than 35% of them singletons. Antigens of these TCRs are unknown. Source: cultured CD8+ T cells from PBMCs, taken from culture after CMV antigen stimulation. The receptors were sampled from a human donor in good health (CMV status not recorded). Some clones in this sample may be carry-over from other donors' samples.

V is TRBV9 and J is TRBJ1-4; TRBD1 aligns across 8 bases. The V gene end was trimmed by 4 bases and the J gene end by 6 bases; junction bases not matched to a gene: 8. The CDR3 totals 15 residues. CDR1 is SGDLS and CDR2 is YYNGEE in the germline V gene. CDR3: CASSPRTGTDEKLFF. DNA for the CDR3: TGTGCCAGCAGCCCACGGACAGGGACCGATGAAAAACTGTTTTTT.

This clonotype was seen a few times. This chain uses TRBV4-3 with TRBJ2-5, with TRBD2 identical over 10 bases. This CDR3 is built from 18 residues. Germline CDR1 and CDR2: LGHNA and YSLEER. V was pared by 0 bases and J by 7 bases, with 14 bases of the junction left unmatched. The DNA of the CDR3 is TGCGCCAGCAGCCAAGATTTTAGGGGGACTAGCGAAAGGGGGACCCAGTACTTC. Translation: CASSQDFRGTSERGTQYF.

V and J are TRBV7-9 and TRBJ1-1, with 11 bases fitting TRBD1. This CDR3 has 15 residues. The trim removed 6 bases at V and 11 bases at J, leaving 14 bases unmatched. Germline V gives CDR1 SEHNR, CDR2 FQNEAQ (reference sequence). The CDR3: CASRGGTGGRVSAFF. The CDR3 DNA is TGTGCCAGCAGGGGCGGGACAGGGGGTCGAGTTAGCGCTTTCTTT. The complete variable domain, with remaining parts taken from reference TRBV7-9 and TRBJ1-1, reads DTGVSQNPRHKITKRGQNVTFRCDPISEHNRLYWYRQTLGQGPEFLTYFQNEAQLEKSRLLSDRFSAERPKGSFSTLEIQRTEQGDSAMYLCASRGGTGGRVSAFFGQGTRLTVV.

The chain couples TRBV6-6 to TRBJ1-1, with 9 bases fitting TRBD1. V shed 6 bases and J 1 base; nucleotides not matched to a gene: 6. The CDR3 is 15 residues long. Germline values: CDR1 MNHNY, CDR2 SVGAGI (reference sequence). The DNA of the CDR3 is TGTGCCAGCAGCCCCACGGGACAGGGGAACACTGAAGCTTTCTTT. Translated, it gives CASSPTGQGNTEAFF.

The genes are TRBV19 and TRBJ2-3, with 12 bases that match TRBD2. The junction had 7 bases not matched to a gene; V was cut back by 3 bases and J by 3 bases. The CDR3 loop spans 17 amino acids. The V gene's germline CDR1 is LNHDA and CDR2 SQIVND (reference sequence). This chain's CDR3 is CASSIPPLAGGTDTQYF. CDR3 sequence (DNA): TGTGCCAGTAGTATCCCCCCACTAGCGGGGGGTACAGATACGCAGTATTTT.

The J gene is TRBJ2-7, the V gene TRBV5-6; TRBD2 matches 7 bases. CDR1 is SGHDT and CDR2 is YYEEEE in the germline V gene. CDR3 length: 14 residues. V dropped 0 bases and J dropped 2; count of bases not matched to a gene: 2. The CDR3 sequence: CASSLERGPYEQYF. CDR3 DNA sequence: TGTGCCAGCAGCTTGGAGCGGGGTCCCTACGAGCAGTACTTC.

The chain links TRBV19 to TRBJ1-2; the D gene is possibly TRBD1 (5 bases). V lost 9 bases and J 7 bases, leaving 12 bases between the germline ends. The CDR3 has 11 amino acids. Looked up from germline, CDR1 is LNHDA and CDR2 is SQIVND (reference sequence). The CDR3 loop reads CASQGSLGYTF. The CDR3 nucleotides are TGTGCCAGCCAGGGTTCTCTTGGCTACACCTTC.

The rearrangement links TRBV4-2 to TRBJ1-2; the match to TRBD1 covers 7 bases. The V gene end was trimmed by 4 bases and the J gene end by 7 bases; junction bases not matched to a gene: 12. The CDR3 length is 15 residues. Germline loops: CDR1 LGHNA, CDR2 YNFKEQ. In DNA, the CDR3 is TGTGCCAGCAGCCCCCCTTTCGACAGGGCCAGTGGCTACACCTTC. It translates to CASSPPFDRASGYTF.

The CDR3 DNA is TGCAGTGCTAGAGTTTACAGGGTGGGCAATGAGCAGTTCTTC. This codes for CSARVYRVGNEQFF. The chain has TRBV20-1 and TRBJ2-1, with a possible D match to TRBD1 (6 bases). Trimming stripped 1 base from V and 6 bases from J, with 13 bases between. CDR3 size: 14 residues. From germline, CDR1 is DFQATT and CDR2 SNEGSKA (reference sequence).

The J gene is TRBJ2-1, the V gene TRBV27; TRBD2 is a possible D gene (5 bases). This CDR3 is 14 amino acids long. V lost 8 bases, J lost 3 bases, and 14 bases lay in between. CDR1 is MNHEY, CDR2 SMNVEV, per germline (reference sequence). The CDR3 nucleotides read TGTGCCAGCTCCCGGAGCGGCCTCTACAATGAGCAGTTCTTC. Protein product: CASSRSGLYNEQFF.

This clonotype was counted between two and nine times. The rearrangement links TRBV12-3 or TRBV12-4 to TRBJ2-1, with D perhaps matching TRBD1 (5 bases). This CDR3 region has 15 residues. Trimming shortened V by 2 bases and J by 5 bases, and 13 bases separated the two germline ends. CDR3 protein: CASSLIAGLDNEQFF. The DNA of the CDR3 is TGTGCCAGCAGTTTAATAGCAGGGTTGGACAATGAGCAGTTCTTC.

This chain joins TRBV7-6 and TRBJ1-2; a possible D gene is TRBD1 (5 bases). The V end was cut by 1 base, the J end by 12 bases, with 12 bases between. The CDR3 is 12 amino acids. Looked up from germline, CDR1 is SGHVS and CDR2 is FNYEAQ. This CDR3 is CASSLGGVGNTF. The DNA for the CDR3 is TGTGCCAGCAGCTTAGGAGGGGTTGGAAACACCTTC.

Turning to this clonotype: Relative to the germline gene, one junction end is altered; a read error may explain this. The rearrangement uses TRBV12-3 or TRBV12-4 and TRBJ1-1; D remains ambiguous. This CDR3 is 12 amino acids long. The CDR3 region has the DNA TGTGCCGGCAGTCTCCAGAACACTGAAGCTTTCTTT. Translation gives CAGSLQNTEAFF.

The V and J genes are TRBV6-6 and TRBJ2-3; the match to TRBD1 covers 7 bases. CDR1 and CDR2 (germline): MNHNY, SVGAGI (reference sequence). The CDR3 runs to 16 residues. V shed 7 bases, J shed 2 bases, and the junction held 12 bases outside the gene matches. This CDR3 is CASMEDRSIITDTQYF. In nucleotides, the CDR3 is TGTGCCAGCATGGAGGACAGGAGTATTATCACAGATACGCAGTATTTT.

This chain links TRBV7-6 with TRBJ1-2; TRBD1 might be the D (5 bases). There are 15 residues in the CDR3. V shed 3 bases and J shed 1 base, with 12 bases lying between them. Germline lookup yields CDR1 SGHVS and CDR2 FNYEAQ. The CDR3 nucleotides read TGTGCCAGCAGCTTTACCGTGGACATTAACTATGGCTACACCTTC. This sequence encodes CASSFTVDINYGYTF.

The V call is TRBV6-2 or TRBV6-3, the J call TRBJ2-1; perhaps TRBD1 as D (6 bases). The ends were cut back, 8 bases at V and 2 bases at J, with 13 bases in the middle. CDR3 length equals 14 residues. Germline values: CDR1 MNHEY, CDR2 SVGEGT. The CDR3 DNA sequence: TGTGCCAGCGGATTTGGGGGCCCCTACAATGAGCAGTTCTTC. This sequence encodes CASGFGGPYNEQFF.

This clonotype occurred a few times. V usage is TRBV3-1 and J usage is TRBJ2-6; 7 positions agree with TRBD1. V was clipped by 2 bases and J by 0 bases; unmatched bases: 10. The CDR3 runs to 19 residues. Germline V CDR1 and CDR2: LGHDT, YNNKEL (reference sequence). In DNA form, the CDR3 reads TGTGCCAGCAGCCAAAGACCGGGACAGTCGGGCTCTGGGGCCAACGTCCTGACTTTC. It encodes CASSQRPGQSGSGANVLTF.

The V and J genes are TRBV7-6 and TRBJ2-2; TRBD2 might be the D (7 bases). The CDR3 contains 13 residues. Trimming took off 7 bases at V and 6 bases at J, with 12 bases between the two ends. Germline V gives CDR1 SGHVS, CDR2 FNYEAQ. CDR3 in amino acids: CASKEGGAGELFF. The CDR3 DNA is TGTGCCAGCAAGGAGGGGGGGGCCGGGGAGCTGTTTTTT. The variable domain in full, completed from reference TRBV7-6 and TRBJ2-2, reads GAGVSQSPRYKVTKRGQDVALRCDPISGHVSLYWYRQALGQGPEFLTYFNYEAQQDKSGLPNDRFSAERPEGSISTLTIQRTEQRDSAMYRCASKEGGAGELFFGEGSRLTVL.

The gene calls are TRBV4-1 and TRBJ2-5, with 8 bases matching TRBD1. The J segment lost 5 bases and the V segment lost 4 bases, leaving 9 bases of the junction unmatched. Per the germline V gene, CDR1 is MGHRA and CDR2 is YSYEKL. The CDR3 runs 15 residues. The CDR3 DNA sequence: TGCGCCAGCAGCCGGTCAGGGGGCTGGGGGGAGACCCAGTACTTC. Translating it yields CASSRSGGWGETQYF.

The V and J genes are TRBV7-8 and TRBJ1-2; D call uncertain. V was pared by 1 base and J by 6 bases, with 15 bases between. CDR1 is SGHVS and CDR2 is FQNEAQ in the germline V gene. This CDR3 is built from 15 residues. The CDR3 region is CASSLDGTPGNGYTF. The CDR3 bases are TGTGCCAGCAGCTTAGATGGCACACCCGGCAATGGCTACACCTTC.